The 11 T cell receptor beta chains below come from one sample, sequenced in a study of cytomegalovirus exposure and HLA in healthy donors. Researchers ran the PCR with 60 Vbeta and 13 Jbeta primers. Some clones are missing from TCRdb's copy, which holds only in-frame ones; the method was immunoSEQ multiplex PCR. The sample records 150,000 to 200,000 clones, around 83% being singletons. The specimen sequenced was PBMCs. All receptors come from a woman in her forties in good health and CMV-seronegative.

The rearrangement uses TRBV7-3 and TRBJ1-1, with 12 bases fitting TRBD1. The germline gives CDR1 SGHTA, CDR2 FQGTGA. The CDR3 loop spans 16 amino acids. The J segment lost 7 bases and the V segment lost 1 base, leaving 7 bases of the junction unmatched. As DNA, the CDR3 is TGTGCCAGCAGCTTAAGATGGGACAGGGGGCTTAATGAAGCTTTCTTT. This gives the protein CASSLRWDRGLNEAFF. The full variable domain, completed using reference TRBV7-3 and TRBJ1-1, is GAGVSQTPSNKVTEKGKYVELRCDPISGHTALYWYRQSLGQGPEFLIYFQGTGAADDSGLPNDRFFAVRPEGSVSTLKIQRTERGDSAVYLCASSLRWDRGLNEAFFGQGTRLTVV.

This chain links TRBV28 with TRBJ1-1; 11 positions agree with TRBD1. The CDR3 contains 16 residues. J lost 3 bases, V lost 9 bases, and 12 bases had no gene match. The V gene's germline CDR1 is MDHEN and CDR2 SYDVKM. The chain's CDR3 is CASSGQGVGRDTEAFF. The CDR3 nucleotides are TGTGCCAGTTCGGGACAGGGGGTTGGTAGGGACACTGAAGCTTTCTTT.

V and J are TRBV29-1 and TRBJ1-1, with a weak D call TRBD1 (6 bases). CDR1 and CDR2 from the germline V gene are SQVTM and ANQGSEA. The CDR3 is 12 residues long. Between the trimmed V and J ends, which lost 7 bases and 4 bases, there was a span of 13 bases. The CDR3 loop is CSALQGPTEAFF. The CDR3 DNA sequence: TGCAGCGCTTTACAGGGCCCCACTGAAGCTTTCTTT. Filled out from reference TRBV29-1 and TRBJ1-1, the complete variable domain reads SAVISQKPSRDICQRGTSLTIQCQVDSQVTMMFWYRQQPGQSLTLIATANQGSEATYESGFVIDKFPISRPNLTFSTLTVSNMSPEDSSIYLCSALQGPTEAFFGQGTRLTVV.

This chain links TRBV5-1 with TRBJ2-1, with 7 bases matching TRBD2. The V gene end was trimmed by 0 bases and the J gene end by 4 bases; junction bases not matched to a gene: 7. The CDR3 runs 16 residues. Looked up from germline, CDR1 is SGHRS and CDR2 is YFSETQ. CDR3 sequence (DNA): TGCGCCAGCAGCTTGGAGCGGGATGGGATATACAATGAGCAGTTCTTC. Translated, it gives CASSLERDGIYNEQFF. Full variable domain (outside the CDR3, taken from reference TRBV5-1 and TRBJ2-1): KAGVTQTPRYLIKTRGQQVTLSCSPISGHRSVSWYQQTPGQGLQFLFEYFSETQRNKGNFPGRFSGRQFSNSRSEMNVSTLELGDSALYLCASSLERDGIYNEQFFGPGTRLTVL.

The gene calls are TRBV6-6 and TRBJ2-3; D gene uncertain. The CDR3 loop spans 14 amino acids. V lost 3 bases to trimming and J lost 0 bases, with 7 bases between them. Germline V gene sequence: CDR1 MNHNY, CDR2 SVGAGI (reference sequence). CDR3: CASSYSGSTDTQYF. The CDR3 DNA reads as TGTGCCAGCAGTTATTCCGGGAGCACAGATACGCAGTATTTT.

The genes are TRBV28 and TRBJ2-7, with TRBD2 as a possible D gene (6 bases). Germline V lookup: CDR1 MDHEN, CDR2 SYDVKM. V lost 5 bases, J lost 0 bases, and 23 bases lay in between. The CDR3 covers 18 residues. The CDR3, as DNA: TGTGCCAGCAGTCCGTCCCCCGCGGGGACCTTTTTCTCCTACGAGCAGTACTTC. Protein: CASSPSPAGTFFSYEQYF.

The chain links TRBV6-4 to TRBJ2-2; 8 nucleotides agree with TRBD1. The CDR3 is 13 residues long. Trimming cost V 8 bases and J 5 bases; bases outside gene matches: 4. Germline V gene sequence: CDR1 MRHNA, CDR2 SNTAGT. DNA for the CDR3: TGTGCCAGCGGACAGGGAGGAACCGGGGAGCTGTTTTTT. It specifies CASGQGGTGELFF.

The chain combines TRBV15 with TRBJ2-3; 10 bases line up with TRBD2. The trim removed 1 base at V and 2 bases at J, leaving 3 bases unmatched. Germline CDR1 LNHNV, CDR2 YYDKDF (reference sequence). The CDR3 spans 16 residues. The CDR3 region is CATSRVAGGNTDTQYF. For the CDR3, the DNA is TGTGCCACCAGCAGAGTAGCGGGGGGTAACACAGATACGCAGTATTTT.

This chain connects TRBV2 to TRBJ2-6; unclear D gene. This CDR3 comprises 14 residues. CDR1 SNHLY and CDR2 FYNNEI come from the germline V gene. V dropped 6 bases and J dropped 1 base, with 7 bases sitting between them. This CDR3 is CASSPLSGANVLTF. The DNA of the CDR3 is TGTGCCAGCAGCCCTCTGTCTGGGGCCAACGTCCTGACTTTC.

This CDR3 is CASSPSRDRLNTEAFF. In DNA, the CDR3 is TGTGCCAGCAGCCCCTCCCGAGACAGGTTGAACACTGAAGCTTTCTTT. The chain recombines TRBV9 with TRBJ1-1, with D maybe TRBD1 (6 bases). Germline V gene data show CDR1 as SGDLS and CDR2 as YYNGEE. This CDR3 is built from 16 residues. V was cut by 4 bases and J by 0 bases, with 16 bases left in between. The full variable domain, completed using reference TRBV9 and TRBJ1-1, is DSGVTQTPKHLITATGQRVTLRCSPRSGDLSVYWYQQSLDQGLQFLIQYYNGEERAKGNILERFSAQQFPDLHSELNLSSLELGDSALYFCASSPSRDRLNTEAFFGQGTRLTVV.

This chain connects TRBV15 to TRBJ2-2, with 9 bases identical to TRBD1. With V trimmed by 1 base and J by 4 bases, 7 bases remained unmatched. The CDR3 extends over 17 amino acids. CDR1 and CDR2 (germline): LNHNV, YYDKDF (reference sequence). In nucleotides, the CDR3 is TGTGCCACCAGCAGAGTATGGAGACAGGGGGGCACCGGGGAGCTGTTTTTT. This codes for CATSRVWRQGGTGELFF. Based on the CDR3 plus reference TRBV15 and TRBJ2-2, the full variable domain is DAMVIQNPRYQVTQFGKPVTLSCSQTLNHNVMYWYQQKSSQAPKLLFHYYDKDFNNEADTPDNFQSRRPNTSFCFLDIRSPGLGDTAMYLCATSRVWRQGGTGELFFGEGSRLTVL.